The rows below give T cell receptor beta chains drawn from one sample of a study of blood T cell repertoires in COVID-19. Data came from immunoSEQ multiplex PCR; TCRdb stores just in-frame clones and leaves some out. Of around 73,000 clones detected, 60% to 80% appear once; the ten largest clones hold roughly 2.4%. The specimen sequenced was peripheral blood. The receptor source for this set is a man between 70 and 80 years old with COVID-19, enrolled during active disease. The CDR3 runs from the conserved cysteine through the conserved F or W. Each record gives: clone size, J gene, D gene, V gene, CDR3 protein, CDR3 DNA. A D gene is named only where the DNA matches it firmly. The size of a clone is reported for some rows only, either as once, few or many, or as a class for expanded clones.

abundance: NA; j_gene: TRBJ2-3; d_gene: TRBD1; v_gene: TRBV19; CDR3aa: CASSPRQGALGTQYF; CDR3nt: TGTGCCAGTAGCCCCCGGCAGGGGGCATTAGGTACGCAGTATTTT
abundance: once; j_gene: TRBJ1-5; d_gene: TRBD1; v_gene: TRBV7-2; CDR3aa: CASRGQGGQPQHF; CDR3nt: TGTGCCAGCAGGGGACAGGGTGGCCAGCCCCAGCATTTT
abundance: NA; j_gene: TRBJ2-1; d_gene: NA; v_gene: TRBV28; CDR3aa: CASSLYLSRNEQFF; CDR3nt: TGTGCCAGCAGTTTATACTTGTCGAGGAATGAGCAGTTCTTC
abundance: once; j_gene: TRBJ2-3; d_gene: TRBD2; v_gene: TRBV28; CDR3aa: CASRPGTSGIIDTQYF; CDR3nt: TGTGCCAGCAGGCCCGGGACTAGCGGGATAATAGATACGCAGTATTTT
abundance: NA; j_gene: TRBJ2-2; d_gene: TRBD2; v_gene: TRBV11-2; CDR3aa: CASSLVGLAGTGELFF; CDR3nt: TGTGCCAGCAGCTTAGTAGGACTAGCGGGTACCGGGGAGCTGTTTTTT
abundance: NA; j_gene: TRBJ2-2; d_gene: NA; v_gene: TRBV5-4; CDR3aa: CASSPAGNTGELFF; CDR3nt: TGTGCCAGCAGCCCCGCAGGGAACACCGGGGAGCTGTTTTTT
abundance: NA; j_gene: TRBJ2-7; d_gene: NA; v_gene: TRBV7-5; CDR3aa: CARSLGPGLAGEPEQYF; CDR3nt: TGTGCCAGAAGCTTAGGGCCTGGACTAGCGGGAGAGCCAGAGCAGTACTTC
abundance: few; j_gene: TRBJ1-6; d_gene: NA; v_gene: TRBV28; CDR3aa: CASSFIDNSPLHF; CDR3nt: TGTGCCAGCAGTTTTATCGATAATTCACCCCTCCACTTT
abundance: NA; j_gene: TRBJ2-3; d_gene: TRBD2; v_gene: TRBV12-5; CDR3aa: CASGLVRASGISDTQYF; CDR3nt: TGTGCTAGTGGTTTGGTACGGGCTAGCGGGATTTCAGATACGCAGTATTTT
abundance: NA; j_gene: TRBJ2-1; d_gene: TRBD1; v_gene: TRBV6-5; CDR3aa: CASSYFPQGARNEQFF; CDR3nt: TGTGCCAGCAGTTACTTCCCACAGGGGGCCCGCAATGAGCAGTTCTTC
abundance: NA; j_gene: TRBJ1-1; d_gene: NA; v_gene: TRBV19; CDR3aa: CASSIPRRENTEAFF; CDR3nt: TGTGCCAGTAGTATCCCGCGGAGGGAGAACACTGAAGCTTTCTTT
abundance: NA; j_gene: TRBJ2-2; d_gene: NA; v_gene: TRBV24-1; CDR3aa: CATSGAGPGELFF; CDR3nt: TGTGCCACCAGTGGGGCGGGGCCGGGGGAGCTGTTTTTT
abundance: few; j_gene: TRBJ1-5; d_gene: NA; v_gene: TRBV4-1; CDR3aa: CASSPREGNQPQHF; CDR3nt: TGCGCCAGCAGCCCCCGGGAAGGCAATCAGCCCCAGCATTTT
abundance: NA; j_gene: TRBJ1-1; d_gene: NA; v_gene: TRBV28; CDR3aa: CASSLSGARVLAFF; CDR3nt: TGTGCCAGCAGCCTGTCAGGGGCTAGAGTCTTGGCTTTCTTT
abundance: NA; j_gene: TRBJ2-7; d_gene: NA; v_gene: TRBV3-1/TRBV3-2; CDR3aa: CASSQLRLRAYEQYF; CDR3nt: TGTGCCAGCAGCCAACTCAGACTCCGAGCCTACGAGCAGTACTTC
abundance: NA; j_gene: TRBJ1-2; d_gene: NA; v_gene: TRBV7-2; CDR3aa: CASSMTGAANYGYTF; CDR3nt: TGTGCCAGCAGCATGACAGGTGCAGCTAACTATGGCTACACCTTC
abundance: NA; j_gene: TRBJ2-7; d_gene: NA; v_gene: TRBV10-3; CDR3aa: CAISESGRYEQYF; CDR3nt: TGTGCCATCAGTGAGTCAGGGAGGTACGAGCAGTACTTC
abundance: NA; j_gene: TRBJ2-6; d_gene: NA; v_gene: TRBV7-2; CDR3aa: CASSLSYSGANVLTF; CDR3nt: TGTGCCAGCAGCTTAAGCTACTCTGGGGCCAACGTCCTGACTTTC
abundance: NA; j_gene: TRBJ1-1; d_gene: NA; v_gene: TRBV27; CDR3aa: CASSLAGALHTEAFF; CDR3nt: TGTGCCAGCAGTTTGGCAGGGGCTCTTCACACTGAAGCTTTCTTT
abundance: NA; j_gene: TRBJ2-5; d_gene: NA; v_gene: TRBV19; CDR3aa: CDLHQGRGQETQYF; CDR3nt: TGTGACTTACATCAGGGTCGGGGGCAAGAGACCCAGTACTTC
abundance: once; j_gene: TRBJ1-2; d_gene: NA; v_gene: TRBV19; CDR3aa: CASSIQQGAYGYTF; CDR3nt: TGTGCCAGTAGTATTCAACAAGGAGCCTATGGCTACACCTTC
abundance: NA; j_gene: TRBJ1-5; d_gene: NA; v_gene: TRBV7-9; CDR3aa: CASSPGLDNQPQHF; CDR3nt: TGTGCCAGCAGCCCCGGACTGGACAATCAGCCCCAGCATTTT
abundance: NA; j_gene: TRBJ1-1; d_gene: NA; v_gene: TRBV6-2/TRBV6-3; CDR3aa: CASSFNHGNTEAFF; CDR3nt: TGTGCCAGCAGTTTTAACCACGGGAACACTGAAGCTTTCTTT
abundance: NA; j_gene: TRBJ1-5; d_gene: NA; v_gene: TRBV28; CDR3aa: CASIEFTGFQPQHF; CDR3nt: TGTGCCAGCATCGAATTCACAGGGTTTCAGCCCCAGCATTTT
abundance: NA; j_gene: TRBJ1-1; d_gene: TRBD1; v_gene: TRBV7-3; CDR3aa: CASSAGTGGTEAFF; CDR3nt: TGTGCCAGTTCGGCCGGGACAGGGGGCACTGAAGCTTTCTTT
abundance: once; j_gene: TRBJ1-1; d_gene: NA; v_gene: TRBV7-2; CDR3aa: CASSLIQGVRAFF; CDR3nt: TGTGCCAGCAGCTTAATACAGGGTGTTAGAGCTTTCTTT
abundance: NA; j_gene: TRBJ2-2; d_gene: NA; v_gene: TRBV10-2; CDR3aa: CASSDRRRNAGELFF; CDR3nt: TGCGCCAGCAGTGATCGGAGACGGAATGCCGGGGAGCTGTTTTTT
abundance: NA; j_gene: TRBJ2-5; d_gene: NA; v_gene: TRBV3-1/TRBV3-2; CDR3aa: CASSQDYVQETQYF; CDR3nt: TGTGCCAGCAGCCAAGACTACGTCCAAGAGACCCAGTACTTC
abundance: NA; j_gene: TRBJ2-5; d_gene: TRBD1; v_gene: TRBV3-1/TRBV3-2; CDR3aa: CASSQNRGRETQYF; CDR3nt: TGTGCCAGCAGCCAAAACAGGGGCCGGGAGACCCAGTACTTC
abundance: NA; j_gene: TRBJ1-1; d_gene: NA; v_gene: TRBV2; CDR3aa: CASSAGLNTEAFF; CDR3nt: TGTGCCAGCAGTGCGGGGTTGAACACTGAAGCTTTCTTT
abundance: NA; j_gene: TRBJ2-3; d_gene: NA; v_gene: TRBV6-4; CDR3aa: CASRGLWLMADTQYF; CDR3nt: TGTGCCAGCCGAGGGCTATGGCTTATGGCGGATACGCAGTATTTT
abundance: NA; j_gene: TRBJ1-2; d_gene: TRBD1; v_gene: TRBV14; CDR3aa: CASSQDSPGGALGNYGYTF; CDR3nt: TGTGCCAGCAGCCAAGATAGTCCAGGGGGCGCGTTGGGTAACTATGGCTACACCTTC
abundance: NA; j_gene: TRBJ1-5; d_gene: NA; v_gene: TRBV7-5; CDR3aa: CVRSLAVRGIQNQPQHF; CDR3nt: TGTGTCAGAAGCTTAGCGGTACGGGGGATCCAAAATCAGCCCCAGCATTTT
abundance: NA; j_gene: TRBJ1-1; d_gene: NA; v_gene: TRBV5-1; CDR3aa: CASSSLGGPNTEAFF; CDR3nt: TGCGCCAGCAGCTCCCTGGGGGGGCCGAACACTGAAGCTTTCTTT
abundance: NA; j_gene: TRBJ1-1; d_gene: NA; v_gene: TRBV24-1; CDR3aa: CATSDWPPGSALEGNTEAFF; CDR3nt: TGTGCCACCAGTGATTGGCCCCCTGGATCCGCCCTAGAAGGTAACACTGAAGCTTTCTTT
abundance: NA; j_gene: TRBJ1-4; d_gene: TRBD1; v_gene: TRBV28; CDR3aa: CASSLSGGTGYEKLFF; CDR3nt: TGTGCCAGCAGTTTATCGGGGGGGACAGGGTACGAAAAACTGTTTTTT
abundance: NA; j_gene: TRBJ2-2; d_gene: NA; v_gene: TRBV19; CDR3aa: CASRETRVHTGELFF; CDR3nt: TGTGCCAGTAGGGAGACTAGGGTACACACCGGGGAGCTGTTTTTT
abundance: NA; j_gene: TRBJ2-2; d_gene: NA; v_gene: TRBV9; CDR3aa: CASSITGNTGELFF; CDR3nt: TGTGCCAGCAGCATTACAGGGAACACCGGGGAGCTGTTTTTT
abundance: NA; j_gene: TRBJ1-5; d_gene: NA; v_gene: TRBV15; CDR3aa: CATSRDWTEDSNQPQHF; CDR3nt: TGTGCCACCAGCAGAGATTGGACAGAAGATAGCAATCAGCCCCAGCATTTT
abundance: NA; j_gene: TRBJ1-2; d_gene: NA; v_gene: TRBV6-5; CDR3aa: CASRTGTMGYTF; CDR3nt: TGTGCCAGCAGGACCGGGACTATGGGCTACACCTTC
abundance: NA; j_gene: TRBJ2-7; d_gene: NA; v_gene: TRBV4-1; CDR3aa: CASSPRTGAYEQYF; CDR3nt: TGCGCCAGCAGCCCGCGCACAGGTGCCTACGAGCAGTACTTC
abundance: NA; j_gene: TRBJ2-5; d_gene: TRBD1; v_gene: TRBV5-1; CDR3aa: CASSPRTGASETQYF; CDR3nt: TGCGCCAGCAGCCCAAGGACAGGGGCGTCAGAGACCCAGTACTTC
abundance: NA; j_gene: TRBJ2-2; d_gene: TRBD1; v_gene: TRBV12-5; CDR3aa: CASATQGTGELFF; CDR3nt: TGTGCTAGTGCCACACAGGGGACCGGGGAGCTGTTTTTT
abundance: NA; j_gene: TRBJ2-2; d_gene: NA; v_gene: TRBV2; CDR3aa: CASGRDFANTGELFF; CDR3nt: TGTGCCAGCGGTCGGGACTTCGCGAACACCGGGGAGCTGTTTTTT
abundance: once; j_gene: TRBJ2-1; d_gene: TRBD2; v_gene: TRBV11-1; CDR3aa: CASSLLTSGSNEQFF; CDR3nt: TGTGCCAGCAGCTTATTGACTAGCGGGAGTAATGAGCAGTTCTTC
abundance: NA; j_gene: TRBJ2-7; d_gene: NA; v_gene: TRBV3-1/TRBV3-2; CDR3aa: CASSQSGPHEQYF; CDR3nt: TGTGCCAGCAGCCAATCGGGTCCCCACGAGCAGTACTTC
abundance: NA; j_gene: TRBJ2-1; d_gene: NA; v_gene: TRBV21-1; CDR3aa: CASSLGASGSSYNEQFF; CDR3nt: TGTGCCAGCAGCCTAGGAGCTAGCGGGAGCTCCTACAATGAGCAGTTCTTC
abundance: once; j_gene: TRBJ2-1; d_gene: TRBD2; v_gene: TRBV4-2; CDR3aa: CASSQSASGLYNEQFF; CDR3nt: TGTGCCAGCAGCCAATCGGCTAGCGGCCTATACAATGAGCAGTTCTTC
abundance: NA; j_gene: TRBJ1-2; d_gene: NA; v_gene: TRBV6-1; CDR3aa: CASSEDRGIYGYTF; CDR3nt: TGTGCCAGCAGTGAAGATCGGGGGATCTATGGCTACACCTTC
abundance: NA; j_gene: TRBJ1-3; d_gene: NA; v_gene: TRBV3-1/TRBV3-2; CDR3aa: CASSQGPSLSGNTIYF; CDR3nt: TGTGCCAGCAGCCAGGGCCCTTCCCTCTCTGGAAACACCATATATTTT
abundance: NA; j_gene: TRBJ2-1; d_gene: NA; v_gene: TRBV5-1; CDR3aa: CASSLRTGDNEQFF; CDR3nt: TGCGCCAGCAGCTTGAGGACTGGCGACAATGAGCAGTTCTTC
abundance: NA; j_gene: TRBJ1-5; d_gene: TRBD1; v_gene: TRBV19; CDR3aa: CASSIGGGFDNQPQHF; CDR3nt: TGTGCCAGTAGTATCGGAGGGGGCTTCGACAATCAGCCCCAGCATTTT